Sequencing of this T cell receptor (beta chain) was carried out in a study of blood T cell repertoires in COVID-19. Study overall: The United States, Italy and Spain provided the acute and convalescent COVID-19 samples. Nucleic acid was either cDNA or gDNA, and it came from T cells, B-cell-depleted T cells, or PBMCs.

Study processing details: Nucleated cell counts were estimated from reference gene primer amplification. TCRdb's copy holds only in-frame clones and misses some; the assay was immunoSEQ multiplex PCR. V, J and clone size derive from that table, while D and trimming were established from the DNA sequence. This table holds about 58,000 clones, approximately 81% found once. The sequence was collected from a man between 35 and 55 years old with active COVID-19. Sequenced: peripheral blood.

CDR3 bases: TGCGCCAGCAGCCCCGCGACCAAAGGACAGGGGAACAACGAGCAGTACTTC. The encoded protein is CASSPATKGQGNNEQYF. This chain uses TRBV4-1 with TRBJ2-7, with 9 bases identical to TRBD1. V shed 4 bases, J shed 5 bases, and the junction held 15 bases outside the gene matches. Germline CDR1 MGHRA, CDR2 YSYEKL. The CDR3 loop spans 17 amino acids.